The 3 T cell receptor beta chains below all came from one sample that was sequenced in a study of blood T cells in healthy people across ages. A second PCR, run for about 6 to 11 cycles, used a sample-barcoded 5' primer plus a J-beta primer mix. TCRdb reprocessed the 5' RACE reads via MiXCR and lists one record per CDR3 protein. In the table there are under 2,000,000 distinct CDR3 sequences, around half of which are singletons. What was sequenced was blood. All receptors derive from a woman between 40 and 50 years old in good health.

The chain is built from TRBV11-2 and TRBJ2-1; D uncertain. Germline V gene data show CDR1 as SGHAT and CDR2 as FQNNGV. V lost 5 bases and J 10 bases, leaving 15 bases between the germline ends. CDR3 size: 13 residues. The CDR3 region has the DNA TGTGCCAGCAGCCTCCGCGTGTGGCAGGAGCAGTTCTTC. This codes for CASSLRVWQEQFF.

This chain uses TRBV5-1 with TRBJ2-4; tentative D call: TRBD2 (5 bases). The assigned J gene may be wrong: the sequence end matches TRBJ2-7 better. CDR3 length: 16 residues. Germline V gives CDR1 SGHRS, CDR2 YFSETQ. This CDR3 reads CASSLASVGLPYEQYF. The CDR3 region has the DNA TGCGCCAGCAGCTTGGCCTCCGTCGGACTTCCCTACGAGCAGTACTTC.

V gene TRBV6-5 combines with J gene TRBJ2-7, with D maybe TRBD1 (6 bases). The CDR3 has 16 residues. Germline-derived CDR1 and CDR2 are MNHEY and SVGAGI. V shed 0 bases and J shed 2 bases, with 14 bases lying between them. DNA for the CDR3: TGTGCCAGCAGTTACTCGAGGGGGACCAGAACCTACGAGCAGTACTTC. It translates to CASSYSRGTRTYEQYF.